The 10 T cell receptor beta chains listed next were all sequenced from one sample in a study of blood T cell repertoires in COVID-19. The table came from immunoSEQ multiplex PCR; TCRdb's copy has only in-frame clones and leaves some out. The top ten hold approximately 15% of the sample, which has tens of thousands of clones, around 89% seen once. The sequenced sample consisted of peripheral blood. The receptors originated from a man in his 70s with active or convalescent COVID-19.

This sequence joins TRBV3-1 (or the pseudogene TRBV3-2) and TRBJ1-1, with a tentative D call TRBD1 (5 bases). Trimming removed 4 bases from V and 5 bases from J, with 11 bases in between. The V gene's germline CDR1 is LGHDT and CDR2 YNNKEL (reference sequence). This CDR3 contains 13 residues. CDR3 sequence (DNA): TGTGCCAGCAGCCCGGGGGTGGGAACTGAAGCTTTCTTT. It specifies CASSPGVGTEAFF.

The rearrangement uses TRBV2 and TRBJ2-2, with TRBD1 identical over 10 bases. The CDR3 runs to 16 residues. The trim removed 5 bases at V and 6 bases at J, leaving 9 bases unmatched. CDR1 is SNHLY, CDR2 FYNNEI, per germline. The CDR3 coding sequence is TGTGCCAGCAGTCTGCCGGGACAGGGGAGGGCCGGGGAGCTGTTTTTT. Protein product: CASSLPGQGRAGELFF.

The chain has TRBV6-5 and TRBJ1-2; 8 nucleotides align to TRBD1. CDR1 and CDR2 from the germline V gene are MNHEY and SVGAGI. This CDR3 region has 15 residues. V trimming: 2 bases; J trimming: 3 bases; junction bases outside the gene matches: 5. CDR3 amino acids: CASSYVRQGYYGYTF. The DNA for the CDR3 is TGTGCCAGCAGTTACGTGAGACAGGGGTACTATGGCTACACCTTC.

V gene TRBV29-1 combines with J gene TRBJ1-2; 7 bases line up with TRBD1. Per the germline V gene, CDR1 is SQVTM and CDR2 is ANQGSEA. The trim removed 6 bases at V and 2 bases at J, leaving 6 bases unmatched. This CDR3 spans 13 amino acids. In DNA, the CDR3 is TGCAGCGTCAACAGGGGAAGAAACTATGGCTACACCTTC. Translating gives CSVNRGRNYGYTF.

The chain links TRBV5-1 to TRBJ2-2, with a tentative D call TRBD2 (6 bases). The V and J ends lost 4 bases and 2 bases respectively, with 12 bases between them. CDR3 length: 15 amino acids. Germline CDR1 reads SGHRS; CDR2 reads YFSETQ. CDR3 bases: TGCGCCAGCAGCCCCGGTAGCGGCAACACCGGGGAGCTGTTTTTT. This translates into CASSPGSGNTGELFF. The variable domain in full, with the rest retrieved from reference TRBV5-1 and TRBJ2-2, is KAGVTQTPRYLIKTRGQQVTLSCSPISGHRSVSWYQQTPGQGLQFLFEYFSETQRNKGNFPGRFSGRQFSNSRSEMNVSTLELGDSALYLCASSPGSGNTGELFFGEGSRLTVL.

This clone has just one count. The gene calls are TRBV5-1 and TRBJ2-7; a possible D gene is TRBD1 (6 bases). This CDR3 is built from 12 residues. Germline V CDR1 and CDR2: SGHRS, YFSETQ. V was cut by 4 bases and J by 2 bases, with 7 bases left in between. In DNA, the CDR3 is TGCGCCAGCAGCGGACAGACCTACGAGCAGTACTTC. Translated: CASSGQTYEQYF.

This chain connects TRBV30 to TRBJ2-3, with 11 bases lining up with TRBD1. Germline CDR1 is GTSNPN and CDR2 is SVGIG (reference sequence). Germline trimming cut 5 bases from V and 3 bases from J; bases unmatched to any gene: 4. The CDR3 covers 14 residues. CDR3 nucleotides: TGTGCCTGGGACCGGGACAGGGGGACAGATACGCAGTATTTT. It translates to CAWDRDRGTDTQYF.

The chain links TRBV19 to TRBJ2-7; 7 nucleotides match TRBD1. CDR3 length equals 15 residues. Germline values: CDR1 LNHDA, CDR2 SQIVND (reference sequence). J lost 3 bases, V lost 1 base, and 6 bases had no gene match. The CDR3 nucleotides read TGTGCCAGTAGTATAGCCAGGACAGGATTCTACGAGCAGTACTTC. It specifies CASSIARTGFYEQYF.

In nucleotides, the CDR3 is TGTGCCAGCAGCTTACGTCGGACAGAAAACACCGGGGAGCTGTTTTTT. Residues: CASSLRRTENTGELFF. The chain uses TRBV7-3 and TRBJ2-2, with D tentatively TRBD1 (6 bases). Looked up from germline, CDR1 is SGHTA and CDR2 is FQGTGA. V lost 2 bases to trimming and J lost 2 bases, with 12 bases between them. This CDR3 has 16 amino acids.

The genes are TRBV28 and TRBJ1-6; TRBD1 might be the D (5 bases). Per the germline V gene, CDR1 is MDHEN and CDR2 is SYDVKM. Trimming took 2 bases from V and 14 from J, leaving 16 bases between them. This CDR3 has 14 amino acids. Here the CDR3 reads CASSLDGHFWALHF. CDR3 DNA: TGTGCCAGCAGTTTAGACGGACACTTTTGGGCCCTCCACTTT.